The subject of this entry is one TCR beta chain. Its target is unknown. There were TCR beta CDR3 regions amplified from RNA transcripts. TCR CDR3 regions were first amplified by RT-PCR with HTBI primers. TCRdb re-called the multiplex PCR reads with MiXCR, one entry per CDR3 protein. The data contain about 530,000 distinct CDR3 sequences, 15% to 20% of them singletons. V was shortened by 4 bases and J by 4 bases, with 13 bases between the two germline ends. CDR1 is MNHEY and CDR2 is SMNVEV in the germline V gene (reference sequence). CDR3 length: 14 amino acids. This entry belongs to a study of T cells in Graves' hyperthyroidism and ophthalmopathy. Broader study findings: Among clonotypes expanded in thyroid above 0.001, most were also found in blood. Ophthalmopathy prediction by the model preceded onset by a median about 6.5 months.

V gene TRBV27 combines with J gene TRBJ1-2, with D perhaps TRBD1 (5 bases). Sequencing was carried out using blood. The source is a woman under 30 with Graves' ophthalmopathy. CDR3 in amino acids: CASSSRGRLYGYTF. CDR3 sequence (DNA): TGTGCCAGCAGTTCAAGGGGTAGACTCTATGGCTACACCTTC.